This TCR beta chain appears in the sequencing data of a study of cytomegalovirus exposure and HLA in healthy donors. General observations from the study: When presence/absence was analysed, sequencing depth was taken to be roughly uniform across donors.

The PCR made use of 60 Vbeta and 13 Jbeta primers. Assay used: immunoSEQ multiplex PCR; TCRdb lists only in-frame clones, some missing. The table has roughly 150,000 clones, 65% to 75% seen once. In the case of this clone: The target antigen is unknown.

The receptor was isolated from a man aged 55 to 70 in good health and CMV-seronegative. The sequenced sample was PBMCs.

DNA for the CDR3: TGCGCCAGCAGCCCTCCAGGGGCCACGTTCTCCTACAATGAGCAGTTCTTC. This codes for CASSPPGATFSYNEQFF. The gene calls are TRBV5-1 and TRBJ2-1, with D perhaps TRBD1 (6 bases). The length of the CDR3 is 17 residues. Germline CDR1 SGHRS, CDR2 YFSETQ. The V end was cut by 4 bases, the J end by 0 bases, with 17 bases between.